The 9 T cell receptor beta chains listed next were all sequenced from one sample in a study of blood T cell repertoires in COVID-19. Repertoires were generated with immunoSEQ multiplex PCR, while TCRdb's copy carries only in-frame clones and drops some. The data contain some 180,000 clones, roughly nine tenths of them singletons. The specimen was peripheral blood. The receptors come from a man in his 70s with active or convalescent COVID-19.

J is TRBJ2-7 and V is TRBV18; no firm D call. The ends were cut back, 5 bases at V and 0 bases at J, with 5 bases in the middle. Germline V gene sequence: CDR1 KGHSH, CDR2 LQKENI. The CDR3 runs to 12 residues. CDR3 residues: CASSSVSYEQYF. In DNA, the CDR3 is TGTGCCAGCTCATCCGTCTCCTACGAGCAGTACTTC. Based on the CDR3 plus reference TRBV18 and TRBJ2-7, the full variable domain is NAGVMQNPRHLVRRRGQEARLRCSPMKGHSHVYWYRQLPEEGLKFMVYLQKENIIDESGMPKERFSAEFPKEGPSILRIQQVVRGDSAAYFCASSSVSYEQYFGPGTRLTVT.

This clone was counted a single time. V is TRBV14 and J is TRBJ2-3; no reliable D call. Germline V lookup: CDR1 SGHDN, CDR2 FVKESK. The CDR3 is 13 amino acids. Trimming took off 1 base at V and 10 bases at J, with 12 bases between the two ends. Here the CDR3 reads CASSQVRLQAQYF. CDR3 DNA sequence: TGTGCCAGCAGCCAAGTGCGACTCCAAGCGCAGTATTTT.

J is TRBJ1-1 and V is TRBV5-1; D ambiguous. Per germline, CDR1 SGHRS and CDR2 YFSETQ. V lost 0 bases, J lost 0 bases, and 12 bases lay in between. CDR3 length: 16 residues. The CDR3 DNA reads TGCGCCAGCAGCTTGGCCCGCGGAAATATGAACACTGAAGCTTTCTTT. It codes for CASSLARGNMNTEAFF.

DNA of the CDR3: TGTGCCACCAGCCGGGAGGGAAATGAAAAACTGTTTTTT. Residues: CATSREGNEKLFF. The chain recombines TRBV15 with TRBJ1-4; no clear D. CDR3 length equals 13 residues. Germline CDR1 and CDR2: LNHNV and YYDKDF (reference sequence). V dropped 5 bases and J dropped 5 bases, with 9 bases sitting between them.

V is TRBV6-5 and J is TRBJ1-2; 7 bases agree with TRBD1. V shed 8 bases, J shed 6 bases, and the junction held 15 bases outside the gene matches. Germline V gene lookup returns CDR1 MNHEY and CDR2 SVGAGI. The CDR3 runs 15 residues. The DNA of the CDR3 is TGTGCCAGCGTCCTACCCAGGGGGGAATGGGATGGCTACACCTTC. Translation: CASVLPRGEWDGYTF.

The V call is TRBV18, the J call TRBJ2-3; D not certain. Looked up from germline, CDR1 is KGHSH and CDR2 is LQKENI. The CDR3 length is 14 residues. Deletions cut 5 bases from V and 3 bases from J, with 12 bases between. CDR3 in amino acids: CASSSTYTTDTQYF. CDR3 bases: TGTGCCAGCTCATCGACATATACGACAGATACGCAGTATTTT.

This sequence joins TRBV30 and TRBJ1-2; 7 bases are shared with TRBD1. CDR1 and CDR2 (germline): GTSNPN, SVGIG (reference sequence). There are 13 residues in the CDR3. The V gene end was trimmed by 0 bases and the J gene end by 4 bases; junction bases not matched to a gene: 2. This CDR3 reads CAWSVGGFYGYTF. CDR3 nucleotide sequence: TGTGCCTGGAGTGTAGGGGGCTTCTATGGCTACACCTTC.

The CDR3 loop reads CASSDTTQVRETQYF. For the CDR3, the DNA is TGTGCCAGCAGTGACACGACACAGGTCCGGGAGACCCAGTACTTC. The chain has TRBV6-1 and TRBJ2-5; D might be TRBD1 (5 bases). Germline assignment: CDR1 MNHNS and CDR2 SASEGT. With 3 bases removed from V and 5 bases from J, the gap between germline ends came to 16 bases. This CDR3 is 15 amino acids long.

The CDR3 DNA reads as TGCAGCGCCGGGACTAGCGGGAATGAGCAGTTCTTC. As protein: CSAGTSGNEQFF. This sequence joins TRBV29-1 and TRBJ2-1, with TRBD2 matching over 12 bases. Germline V gene data show CDR1 as SQVTM and CDR2 as ANQGSEA. The J segment lost 7 bases and the V segment lost 7 bases, leaving 2 bases of the junction unmatched. The CDR3 covers 12 residues.